One sample yielded the 4 T cell receptor beta chains listed below, sequenced in a study of PD-1 blockade in mismatch repair-deficient tumors. Data came from immunoSEQ multiplex PCR; TCRdb stores just in-frame clones and leaves some out. The sample holds 100,000 or so clones, about 79% seen once. The input for sequencing was peripheral blood, taken about 36 weeks after starting pembrolizumab. Receptor source: an adult with mismatch repair-deficient cancer.

The rearrangement links TRBV25-1 to TRBJ2-2; D is possibly TRBD1 or TRBD2 (5 bases each). V was pared by 7 bases and J by 7 bases, with 19 bases between. Germline V CDR1 and CDR2: MGHDK, SYGVNS. The CDR3 is made up of 15 amino acids. The CDR3 DNA is TGTGCCAGCACCCCGGGGACCCTGATGGGCGGGGAGCTGTTTTTT. Amino acid sequence: CASTPGTLMGGELFF.

This clone turned up a few times. This chain links TRBV19 with TRBJ2-7, with D perhaps TRBD2 (5 bases). With 7 bases removed from V and 3 bases from J, the gap between germline ends came to 19 bases. CDR3 size: 15 residues. The germline gives CDR1 LNHDA, CDR2 SQIVND (reference sequence). The CDR3 DNA sequence: TGTGCCAGTACCCGACGGGGAGATGCGAACTACGAGCAGTACTTC. Amino acid sequence: CASTRRGDANYEQYF.

The J gene is TRBJ2-7, the V gene TRBV11-2, with unresolved D. Germline values: CDR1 SGHAT, CDR2 FQNNGV. The ends were cut back, 4 bases at V and 5 bases at J, with 21 bases in the middle. The CDR3 loop spans 16 amino acids. In nucleotides, the CDR3 is TGTGCCAGCAGCTCCATAGGGCCGGGCCTTAAAAACGAGCAGTACTTC. This translates into CASSSIGPGLKNEQYF.

The V gene is TRBV7-6, the J gene TRBJ2-1; D unclear. The CDR3 totals 13 residues. From germline, CDR1 is SGHVS and CDR2 FNYEAQ. V was cut by 0 bases and J by 10 bases, with 10 bases left in between. The DNA for the CDR3 is TGTGCCAGCAGCTTAGCGTCGGGTGGAGAGCAGTTCTTC. This codes for CASSLASGGEQFF. The variable domain in full, completed from reference TRBV7-6 and TRBJ2-1, reads GAGVSQSPRYKVTKRGQDVALRCDPISGHVSLYWYRQALGQGPEFLTYFNYEAQQDKSGLPNDRFSAERPEGSISTLTIQRTEQRDSAMYRCASSLASGGEQFFGPGTRLTVL.